Given below is one T cell receptor (beta chain) in context. In the original processing: Estimates of nucleated cell counts were drawn from the amplification of reference gene primers. Generated by immunoSEQ multiplex PCR, the TCRdb table keeps only in-frame clones and is missing some. V and J calls and clone size follow that table, whereas D and trimming were derived from the DNA. The table includes 150,000 to 200,000 clones, 80% to 85% detected once. Participants were aged about 18 to 100 years from some 24 US areas. These data belong to a study of blood T cell repertoires in COVID-19. On the study more broadly: Material from acute and convalescent COVID-19 was sourced from the United States, Italy and Spain. T cells, B-cell-depleted T cells, or PBMCs supplied cDNA or gDNA.

The receptor was isolated from a man between 65 and 80 years old who had been exposed to COVID-19. Input material: PBMCs or T cells enriched from blood (not recorded which).

CDR3 protein: CASSRGEGEQFF. The CDR3 region has the DNA TGTGCCAGCTCACGGGGTGAGGGTGAGCAGTTCTTC. This chain joins TRBV18 and TRBJ2-1, with D perhaps matching TRBD2 (5 bases). CDR3 size: 12 residues. Germline loops: CDR1 KGHSH, CDR2 LQKENI. V lost 4 bases and J lost 9, with 10 bases in between.